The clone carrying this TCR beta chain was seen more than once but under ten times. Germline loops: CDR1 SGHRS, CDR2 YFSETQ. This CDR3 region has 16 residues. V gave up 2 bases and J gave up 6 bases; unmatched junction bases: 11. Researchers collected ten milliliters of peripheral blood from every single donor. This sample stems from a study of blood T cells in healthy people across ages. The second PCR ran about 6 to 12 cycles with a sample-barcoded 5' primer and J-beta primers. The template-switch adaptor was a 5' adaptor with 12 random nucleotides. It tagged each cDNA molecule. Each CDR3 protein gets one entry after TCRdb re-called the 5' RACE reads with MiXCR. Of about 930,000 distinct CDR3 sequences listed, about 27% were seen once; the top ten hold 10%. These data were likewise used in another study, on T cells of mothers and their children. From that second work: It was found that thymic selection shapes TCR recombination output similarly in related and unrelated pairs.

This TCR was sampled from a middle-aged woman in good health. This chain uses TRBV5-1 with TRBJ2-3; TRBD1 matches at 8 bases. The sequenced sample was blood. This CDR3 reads CASSFSATTGVDTQYF. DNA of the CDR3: TGCGCCAGCAGCTTTTCCGCCACGACAGGGGTTGATACGCAGTATTTT. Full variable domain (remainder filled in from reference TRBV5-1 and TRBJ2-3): KAGVTQTPRYLIKTRGQQVTLSCSPISGHRSVSWYQQTPGQGLQFLFEYFSETQRNKGNFPGRFSGRQFSNSRSEMNVSTLELGDSALYLCASSFSATTGVDTQYFGPGTRLTVL.